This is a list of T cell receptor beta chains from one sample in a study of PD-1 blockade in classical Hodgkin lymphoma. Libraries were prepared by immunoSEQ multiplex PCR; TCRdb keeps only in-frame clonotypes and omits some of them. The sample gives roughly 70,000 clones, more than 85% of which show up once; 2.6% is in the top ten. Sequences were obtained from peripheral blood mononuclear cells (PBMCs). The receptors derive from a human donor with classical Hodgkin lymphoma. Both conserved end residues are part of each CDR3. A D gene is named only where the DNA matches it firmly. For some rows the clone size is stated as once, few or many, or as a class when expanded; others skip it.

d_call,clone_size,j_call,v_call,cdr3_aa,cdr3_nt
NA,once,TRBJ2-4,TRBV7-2,CASSPGLLLAKNIQYF,TGTGCCAGCAGCCCAGGACTGCTGCTAGCCAAAAACATTCAGTACTTC
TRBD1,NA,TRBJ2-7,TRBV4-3,CASSQVSGQRYEQYF,TGCGCCAGCAGCCAAGTGTCGGGACAGCGTTACGAGCAGTACTTC
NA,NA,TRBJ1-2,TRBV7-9,CASSLDFVGNGYTF,TGTGCCAGCAGCTTAGATTTCGTCGGTAATGGCTACACCTTC
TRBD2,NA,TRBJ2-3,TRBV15,CATSRVREVADTQYF,TGTGCCACCAGCAGAGTGCGGGAGGTGGCAGATACGCAGTATTTT
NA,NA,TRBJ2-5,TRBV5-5,CASSLLGGVGLQETQYF,TGTGCCAGCAGCTTACTTGGGGGAGTCGGACTCCAAGAGACCCAGTACTTC
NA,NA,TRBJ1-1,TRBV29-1,CSVEKGMNTEAFF,TGCAGCGTTGAGAAGGGGATGAACACTGAAGCTTTCTTT
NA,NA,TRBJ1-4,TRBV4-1,CASSQDGRKLFF,TGCGCCAGCAGCCAAGACGGGAGGAAACTGTTTTTT
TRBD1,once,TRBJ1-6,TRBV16,CASGGTATGAPLHF,TGTGCCAGCGGCGGGACGGCCACAGGGGCACCCCTCCACTTT
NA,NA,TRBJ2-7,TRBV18,CASSPRQGSWGEQYF,TGTGCCAGCTCACCGCGGCAGGGGTCCTGGGGCGAGCAGTACTTC
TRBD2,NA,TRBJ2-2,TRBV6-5,CASSYPRTSGPGELFF,TGTGCCAGCAGTTACCCAAGGACTAGCGGGCCCGGGGAGCTGTTTTTT
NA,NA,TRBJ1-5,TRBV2,CASSEGSVGNQPQHF,TGTGCCAGCAGTGAAGGGTCAGTGGGCAATCAGCCCCAGCATTTT
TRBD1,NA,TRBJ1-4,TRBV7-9,CASSLGTGGEKLFF,TGTGCCAGCAGCCTCGGGACAGGGGGCGAAAAACTGTTTTTT
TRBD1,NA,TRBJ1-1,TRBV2,CASTGQGAPNTEAFF,TGTGCCAGCACTGGACAGGGGGCCCCGAACACTGAAGCTTTCTTT
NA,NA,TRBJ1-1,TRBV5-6,CASSEDGGRVLMNTEAFF,TGTGCCAGCAGCGAAGACGGAGGCCGGGTACTCATGAACACTGAAGCTTTCTTT
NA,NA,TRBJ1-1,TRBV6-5,CASSRRVVGTEAFF,TGTGCCAGCAGCCGAAGGGTCGTAGGAACTGAAGCTTTCTTT
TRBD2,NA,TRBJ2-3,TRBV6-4,CASSATSGGTDTQYF,TGTGCCAGCAGTGCAACTAGCGGGGGCACAGATACGCAGTATTTT
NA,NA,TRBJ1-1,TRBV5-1,CASSLERGRVEAFF,TGCGCCAGCAGCTTGGAAAGGGGTCGGGTTGAAGCTTTCTTT
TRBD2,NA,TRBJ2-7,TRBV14,CASSPIAGTTYEQYF,TGTGCCAGCAGCCCCATAGCCGGGACTACCTACGAGCAGTACTTC
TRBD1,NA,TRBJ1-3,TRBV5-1,CASSSTGGAGNTIYF,TGCGCCAGCAGCTCGACAGGGGGCGCCGGAAACACCATATATTTT
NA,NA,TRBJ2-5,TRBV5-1,CASSFKETQYF,TGCGCCAGCAGCTTTAAAGAGACCCAGTACTTC
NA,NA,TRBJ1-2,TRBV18,CASSPPGLGYGYTF,TGTGCCAGCTCACCTCCAGGTTTGGGCTATGGCTACACCTTC